The 30 T cell receptor beta chains given below trace back to one sample, sequenced in a study of blood T cell repertoires in COVID-19. Profiled with immunoSEQ multiplex PCR; TCRdb holds only in-frame clones, not every one. The sample carries 230,000 or so clones, 85% to 90% recorded once. Material for sequencing was PBMCs or T cells enriched from blood (not recorded which). Source of these receptors: a woman in her fifties or sixties with acute COVID-19.

This chain uses TRBV5-6 with TRBJ2-3; TRBD1 matches at 7 bases. The germline V gene has CDR1 SGHDT and CDR2 YYEEEE. The CDR3 has 13 amino acids. The junction had 9 bases not matched to a gene; V was cut back by 5 bases and J by 9 bases. CDR3 sequence (DNA): TGTGCCAGCAGACCCCGACAGGGAAGAACGCAGTATTTT. This translates into CASRPRQGRTQYF. The full variable domain, completed using reference TRBV5-6 and TRBJ2-3, is DAGVTQSPTHLIKTRGQQVTLRCSPKSGHDTVSWYQQALGQGPQFIFQYYEEEERQRGNFPDRFSGHQFPNYSSELNVNALLLGDSALYLCASRPRQGRTQYFGPGTRLTVL.

This chain joins TRBV29-1 and TRBJ2-7; possibly TRBD2 for D (6 bases). The germline V and J ends were trimmed by 5 bases and 1 base, with 9 bases remaining between them. Germline lookup yields CDR1 SQVTM and CDR2 ANQGSEA. CDR3 length: 12 amino acids. Written as DNA, the CDR3 is TGCAGCGTTTTAGCGGATTCCTACGAGCAGTACTTC. The encoded protein is CSVLADSYEQYF.

The chain joins TRBV4-1 to TRBJ2-5; TRBD2 aligns across 7 bases. V lost 2 bases, J lost 0 bases, and 3 bases stayed unmatched. Germline CDR1 reads MGHRA; CDR2 reads YSYEKL. This CDR3 comprises 15 residues. CDR3 protein: CASSQTSANQETQYF. CDR3 in DNA: TGCGCCAGCAGCCAAACTAGCGCGAACCAAGAGACCCAGTACTTC.

CDR3 coding DNA: TGTGCCGTCCGGGGGGGCTTGAGCACTGAAGCTTTCTTT. This codes for CAVRGGLSTEAFF. The chain uses TRBV12-3 or TRBV12-4 and TRBJ1-1, with D perhaps matching TRBD1 (6 bases). The CDR3 is 13 amino acids. The ends were cut back, 11 bases at V and 4 bases at J, with 17 bases in the middle.

This CDR3 is CSVGGDPYGYTF. CDR3 bases: TGCAGCGTTGGGGGAGATCCCTATGGCTACACCTTC. The chain recombines TRBV29-1 with TRBJ1-2; D remains unclear. Germline V gene data show CDR1 as SQVTM and CDR2 as ANQGSEA. CDR3 length: 12 amino acids. Trimming pared 4 bases from V and 4 bases from J, leaving 10 bases between.

This chain joins TRBV6-5 and TRBJ2-7, with a weak D call TRBD2 (5 bases). Trimming cost V 2 bases and J 0 bases, with 5 bases left between them. The CDR3 loop spans 13 amino acids. The V gene's germline CDR1 is MNHEY and CDR2 SVGAGI. This CDR3 reads CASSYAGSYEQYF. CDR3 in DNA: TGTGCCAGCAGTTACGCGGGCTCCTACGAGCAGTACTTC.

The rearrangement uses TRBV7-3 and TRBJ2-1; 10 positions match TRBD2. The length of the CDR3 is 16 residues. Trimming cost V 1 base and J 5 bases; bases outside gene matches: 5. CDR1 is SGHTA, CDR2 FQGTGA, per germline. CDR3 DNA: TGTGCCAGCAGCTTAAAACGGAGCGGGAGGGACAATGAGCAGTTCTTC. Amino acid sequence: CASSLKRSGRDNEQFF.

This clone was recorded only once. The J gene is TRBJ2-2, the V gene TRBV27, with 7 bases identical to TRBD2. Germline loops: CDR1 MNHEY, CDR2 SMNVEV (reference sequence). V shed 2 bases and J 8 bases; nucleotides not matched to a gene: 26. The CDR3 totals 21 residues. The CDR3 DNA sequence: TGTGCCAGCAGTTTAGTCCGTTCTTTTGTGGGAGGGCCCAAGTATGAGGGGGAGCTGTTTTTT. This sequence encodes CASSLVRSFVGGPKYEGELFF.

This clone was picked up a small number of times. The chain couples TRBV29-1 to TRBJ2-1; 9 bases line up with TRBD2. Trimming at V came to 8 bases and at J to 3 bases, leaving 5 bases not matched to a gene. This CDR3 spans 13 amino acids. Germline V gene lookup returns CDR1 SQVTM and CDR2 ANQGSEA. In DNA, the CDR3 is TGCAGCACCAATAGCGGGAGCTACAATGAGCAGTTCTTC. Encoded protein: CSTNSGSYNEQFF.

The genes are TRBV7-2 and TRBJ2-4, with D possibly matching TRBD2 (5 bases). Trimming pared 6 bases from V and 3 bases from J, leaving 12 bases between. Germline V CDR1 and CDR2: SGHTA, FQGNSA. The CDR3 has 14 amino acids. CDR3 region: CASSTGFGKNIQYF. DNA for the CDR3: TGTGCCAGCAGTACGGGGTTTGGCAAAAACATTCAGTACTTC.

J is TRBJ1-3 and V is TRBV12-3 or TRBV12-4; D not certain. The CDR3 is made up of 13 amino acids. V was trimmed by 3 bases and J by 1 base, leaving 4 bases between them. In DNA form, the CDR3 reads TGTGCCAGCAGTTTGTATTCTGGAAACACCATATATTTT. This sequence encodes CASSLYSGNTIYF.

The rearrangement joins TRBV19 to TRBJ1-1, with 8 bases matching TRBD1. The V gene end was trimmed by 3 bases and the J gene end by 10 bases; junction bases not matched to a gene: 7. This CDR3 contains 13 residues. Germline-derived CDR1 and CDR2 are LNHDA and SQIVND (reference sequence). DNA of the CDR3: TGTGCCAGTAGTATTTTCGGTGGACAGGGAGCTTTCTTT. Translated: CASSIFGGQGAFF.

This CDR3 reads CASSRDYTRQETQYF. In DNA form, the CDR3 reads TGTGCCAGCAGCAGGGACTACACTAGACAAGAGACCCAGTACTTC. V usage is TRBV6-6 and J usage is TRBJ2-5, with 7 bases identical to TRBD2. Germline V gene sequence: CDR1 MNHNY, CDR2 SVGAGI (reference sequence). The trim removed 6 bases at V and 2 bases at J, leaving 9 bases unmatched. The CDR3 runs to 15 residues.

CDR3 sequence: CASSDQQGMAEQYF. The CDR3 DNA reads as TGTGCCAGCAGTGATCAACAGGGTATGGCCGAGCAGTACTTC. This sequence joins TRBV6-1 and TRBJ2-7, with D perhaps matching TRBD1 (6 bases). Germline V gene sequence: CDR1 MNHNS, CDR2 SASEGT. Trimming took off 3 bases at V and 6 bases at J, with 15 bases between the two ends. The CDR3 length is 14 residues.

This clone was detected only once. The chain joins TRBV2 to TRBJ2-7, with 7 positions matching TRBD1. The trim removed 8 bases at V and 2 bases at J, leaving 3 bases unmatched. Germline V gives CDR1 SNHLY, CDR2 FYNNEI. This CDR3 contains 12 residues. The CDR3 region has the DNA TGTGCCAGCGACAGGGTTGCCTACGAGCAGTACTTC. Translated, it gives CASDRVAYEQYF.

The chain employs TRBV11-3 and TRBJ2-3; D may be TRBD2 (8 bases). Trimming took 5 bases from V and 3 from J, leaving 30 bases between them. Germline loops: CDR1 SGHNT, CDR2 YENEEA. CDR3 length: 20 amino acids. CDR3 residues: CASSPGGRAGVPSGTDTQYF. In DNA form, the CDR3 reads TGTGCCAGCAGCCCAGGGGGGAGAGCGGGAGTTCCATCGGGGACAGATACGCAGTATTTT.

The rearrangement uses TRBV28 and TRBJ1-6, with D unclear. Germline loops: CDR1 MDHEN, CDR2 SYDVKM. The V gene lost 6 bases and the J gene lost 14 bases, with 17 bases spanning the gap. CDR3 size: 13 residues. The CDR3 loop reads CASSSSTLLTLHF. CDR3 nucleotides: TGTGCCAGCAGCAGCTCGACACTGTTAACCCTCCACTTT.

The rearrangement joins TRBV28 to TRBJ1-4; D may be TRBD1 (6 bases). CDR3 length: 15 residues. Germline CDR1 is MDHEN and CDR2 is SYDVKM. The V and J ends lost 1 base and 5 bases respectively, with 11 bases between them. CDR3 protein: CASSLSGQGNEKLFF. CDR3 nucleotides: TGTGCCAGCAGTTTATCTGGGCAGGGGAATGAAAAACTGTTTTTT.

J is TRBJ2-3 and V is TRBV28, with D tentatively TRBD2 (6 bases). V was shortened by 4 bases and J by 3 bases, with 14 bases between the two germline ends. This CDR3 is built from 15 residues. In germline, CDR1 is MDHEN, CDR2 SYDVKM. This CDR3 is CASSSRRAPTDTQYF. In DNA, the CDR3 is TGTGCCAGCAGTTCCAGGAGGGCCCCGACAGATACGCAGTATTTT.

The V call is TRBV7-9, the J call TRBJ1-3, with a possible D match to TRBD1 (6 bases). This CDR3 comprises 15 residues. Trimming took 6 bases from V and 0 from J, leaving 12 bases between them. CDR1 SEHNR and CDR2 FQNEAQ come from the germline V gene (reference sequence). CDR3 in DNA: TGTGCCAGCAGATCGGGACACCTCTCTGGAAACACCATATATTTT. Translating it yields CASRSGHLSGNTIYF.

The CDR3 region has the DNA TGTGCCAGCAGCTTAGAAGCGAACACTGAAGCTTTCTTT. It is translated as CASSLEANTEAFF. The chain has TRBV7-9 and TRBJ1-1; D unresolved. The germline CDR1 and CDR2 sequences are SEHNR and FQNEAQ (reference sequence). The CDR3 totals 13 residues. V gave up 1 base and J gave up 1 base, with 4 bases separating them. The variable domain in full, with the rest retrieved from reference TRBV7-9 and TRBJ1-1, is DTGVSQNPRHKITKRGQNVTFRCDPISEHNRLYWYRQTLGQGPEFLTYFQNEAQLEKSRLLSDRFSAERPKGSFSTLEIQRTEQGDSAMYLCASSLEANTEAFFGQGTRLTVV.

The V call is TRBV11-2, the J call TRBJ2-1, with 10 bases matching TRBD2. The CDR3 contains 18 residues. Germline assignment: CDR1 SGHAT and CDR2 FQNNGV. The V gene end was trimmed by 4 bases and the J gene end by 3 bases; junction bases not matched to a gene: 12. In DNA, the CDR3 is TGTGCCAGCAGCTCCATAGGGCGAGCGGGAGGGCACTACAATGAGCAGTTCTTC. Translating gives CASSSIGRAGGHYNEQFF.

The rearrangement links TRBV3-1 (or the pseudogene TRBV3-2) to TRBJ2-7, with a possible D match to TRBD1 (5 bases). Trimming removed 0 bases from V and 4 bases from J, with 10 bases in between. The CDR3 has 14 residues. Germline CDR1 is LGHDT and CDR2 is YNNKEL (reference sequence). The CDR3 reads CASSQDGQGYEQYF. In nucleotides, the CDR3 is TGTGCCAGCAGCCAAGATGGGCAGGGTTACGAGCAGTACTTC.

The chain has TRBV4-2 and TRBJ2-6; D is uncertain. Per germline, CDR1 LGHNA and CDR2 YNFKEQ. The CDR3 sequence is 15 residues long. V was cut by 0 bases and J by 0 bases, with 3 bases left in between. This chain's CDR3 is CASSQDNSGANVLTF. The CDR3 DNA reads TGTGCCAGCAGCCAAGACAACTCTGGGGCCAACGTCCTGACTTTC.

The chain recombines TRBV2 with TRBJ2-7, with 7 bases lining up with TRBD1. Trimming took 6 bases from V and 2 from J; bases not matched to a gene: 10. The CDR3 loop spans 15 amino acids. CDR1 SNHLY and CDR2 FYNNEI come from the germline V gene. CDR3: CASRGFRQGPYEQYF. CDR3 DNA sequence: TGTGCCAGCAGAGGTTTTAGACAGGGACCCTACGAGCAGTACTTC.

V usage is TRBV28 and J usage is TRBJ2-7; 8 nucleotides align to TRBD2. The CDR3 is 14 amino acids. The germline CDR1 and CDR2 sequences are MDHEN and SYDVKM. With 7 bases clipped from V and 3 bases from J, the junction kept 8 bases outside the gene matches. In DNA form, the CDR3 reads TGTGCCAGCACACTAGCGGCGGAATTCTACGAGCAGTACTTC. It is translated as CASTLAAEFYEQYF.

This sequence joins TRBV7-9 and TRBJ2-2; D might be TRBD2 (6 bases). The germline gives CDR1 SEHNR, CDR2 FQNEAQ (reference sequence). V gave up 5 bases and J gave up 1 base, with 20 bases separating them. This CDR3 spans 18 amino acids. This CDR3 reads CASSRGTSGGGNTGELFF. The CDR3 bases are TGTGCCAGCAGCCGGGGGACCTCCGGAGGAGGGAACACCGGGGAGCTGTTTTTT.

The rearrangement joins TRBV5-4 to TRBJ1-2; possible D gene TRBD1, 5 bases. The V end lost 5 bases, the J end lost 8 bases, and 22 bases lay between the germline ends. Germline lookup yields CDR1 SGHNT and CDR2 YYREEE (reference sequence). CDR3 size: 15 residues. The CDR3 DNA reads as TGTGCCAGCAGTAATGAGGCAGGTGGGGCTAGGGGCTACACCTTC. Translated: CASSNEAGGARGYTF.

The chain employs TRBV29-1 and TRBJ2-7; TRBD2 matches 11 bases. With V trimmed by 4 bases and J by 2 bases, 4 bases remained unmatched. Germline CDR1 is SQVTM and CDR2 is ANQGSEA. The CDR3 consists of 14 residues. The CDR3 sequence is CSVVRLAGTYEQYF. CDR3 DNA: TGCAGCGTTGTACGACTAGCGGGGACCTACGAGCAGTACTTC.

This chain links TRBV5-4 with TRBJ2-3; 9 bases are a match to TRBD2. This CDR3 comprises 15 residues. Germline assignment: CDR1 SGHNT and CDR2 YYREEE (reference sequence). V shed 2 bases, J shed 7 bases, and the junction held 8 bases outside the gene matches. CDR3 in amino acids: CASSLQGAGGNTQYF. CDR3 nucleotides: TGTGCCAGCAGCTTACAAGGTGCGGGAGGGAATACGCAGTATTTT.